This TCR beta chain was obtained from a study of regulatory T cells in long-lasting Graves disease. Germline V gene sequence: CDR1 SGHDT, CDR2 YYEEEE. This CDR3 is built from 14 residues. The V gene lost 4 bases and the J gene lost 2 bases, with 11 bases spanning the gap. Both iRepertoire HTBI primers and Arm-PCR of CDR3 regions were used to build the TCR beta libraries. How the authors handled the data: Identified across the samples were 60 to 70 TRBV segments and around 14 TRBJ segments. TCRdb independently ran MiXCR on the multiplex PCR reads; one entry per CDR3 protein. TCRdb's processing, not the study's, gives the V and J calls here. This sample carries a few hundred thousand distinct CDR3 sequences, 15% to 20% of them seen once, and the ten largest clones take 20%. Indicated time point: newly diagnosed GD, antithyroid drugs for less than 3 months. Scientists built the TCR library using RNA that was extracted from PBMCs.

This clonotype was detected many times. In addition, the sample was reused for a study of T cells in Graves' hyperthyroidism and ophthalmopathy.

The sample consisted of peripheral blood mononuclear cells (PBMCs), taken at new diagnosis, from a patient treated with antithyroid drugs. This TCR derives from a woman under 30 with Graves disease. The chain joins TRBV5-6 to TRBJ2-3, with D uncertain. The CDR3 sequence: CASSARQTTDTQYF. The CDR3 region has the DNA TGTGCCAGCAGCGCGAGGCAGACCACAGATACGCAGTATTTT.